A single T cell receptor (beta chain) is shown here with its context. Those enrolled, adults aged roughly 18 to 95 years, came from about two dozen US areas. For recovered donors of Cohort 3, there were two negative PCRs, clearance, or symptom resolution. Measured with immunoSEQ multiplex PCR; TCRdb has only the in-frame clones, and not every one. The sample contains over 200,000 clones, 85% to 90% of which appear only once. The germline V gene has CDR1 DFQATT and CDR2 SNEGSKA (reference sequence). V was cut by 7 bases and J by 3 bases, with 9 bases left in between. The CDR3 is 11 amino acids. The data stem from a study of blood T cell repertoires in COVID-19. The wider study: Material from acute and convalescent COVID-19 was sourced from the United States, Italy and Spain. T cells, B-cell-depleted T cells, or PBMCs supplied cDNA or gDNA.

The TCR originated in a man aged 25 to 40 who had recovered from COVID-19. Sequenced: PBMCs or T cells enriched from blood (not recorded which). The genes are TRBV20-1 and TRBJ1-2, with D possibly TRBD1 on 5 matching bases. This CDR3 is CSVTGDYGYTF. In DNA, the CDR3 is TGCAGTGTCACAGGCGACTATGGCTACACCTTC.